This T cell receptor (beta chain) was recorded in a study of OX40 agonist ivuxolimab in advanced cancers. Overall study: The mean age was 60 years, ranging from about 23 to 79, with about four fifths of participants male.

CDR1 and CDR2 (germline): SGHTS, YDEGEE. The CDR3 runs to 15 residues. Between the trimmed V and J ends, which lost 6 bases and 3 bases, there was a span of 16 bases. Only in-frame clones appear in the TCRdb table, and some are missing; sequencing was by immunoSEQ multiplex PCR. The table has 45,000 to 65,000 clones, around 87% seen once. Study-level points and caveats: The expanded peripheral T cells' antigen specificity was not determined. CD8+ T cells showed, on average, more clonal expansion than CD4+ cells.

With respect to this clone: The antigen is not known.

Sequencing used CD4+ or CD8+ T cells sorted from blood, obtained in a trial of the OX40 agonist ivuxolimab. The chain is built from TRBV5-8 and TRBJ1-5; weak D call: TRBD1 (6 bases). This TCR was recovered from an adult with an advanced solid tumor such as melanoma, head and neck, liver or kidney cancer. The CDR3 DNA reads TGTGCCAGCACTTTGCGACAGGTTTCCAATCAGCCCCAGCATTTT. It codes for CASTLRQVSNQPQHF.